This entry describes one T cell receptor (beta chain). Its antigen is unidentified. The data originate from a study of tumor and adjacent non-tumor tissue in lung cancer. Study results and caveats: Tumor tissue had significantly higher TCR diversity than normal lung.

The V end was cut by 4 bases, the J end by 7 bases, with 19 bases between. The CDR3 is made up of 15 amino acids. CDR1 is LGHNA, CDR2 YSLEER, per germline. This sample's RNA came from whole unsorted tissue. This non-tumor lung sample came from over 3 cm beyond the tumor edge. Donors were chemotherapy-naive, newly diagnosed lung cancer surgical patients in China, August–late 2014. A modified ARM-PCR protocol with three rounds of nested PCR amplified TCRbeta. TCRdb recomputed calls from the multiplex PCR reads with MiXCR, one row per CDR3 protein. The table includes some 70,000 distinct CDR3 sequences, roughly 70% detected once.

Source material: distant non-tumor lung tissue. This chain connects TRBV4-3 to TRBJ1-2; tentative D call: TRBD1 (6 bases). The TCR was taken from a woman aged 45-59 years with non-small cell lung cancer. DNA for the CDR3: TGCGCCAGCAGCCCCACTCATAGTGGCAGGGGTGGCTACACCTTC. It translates to CASSPTHSGRGGYTF.